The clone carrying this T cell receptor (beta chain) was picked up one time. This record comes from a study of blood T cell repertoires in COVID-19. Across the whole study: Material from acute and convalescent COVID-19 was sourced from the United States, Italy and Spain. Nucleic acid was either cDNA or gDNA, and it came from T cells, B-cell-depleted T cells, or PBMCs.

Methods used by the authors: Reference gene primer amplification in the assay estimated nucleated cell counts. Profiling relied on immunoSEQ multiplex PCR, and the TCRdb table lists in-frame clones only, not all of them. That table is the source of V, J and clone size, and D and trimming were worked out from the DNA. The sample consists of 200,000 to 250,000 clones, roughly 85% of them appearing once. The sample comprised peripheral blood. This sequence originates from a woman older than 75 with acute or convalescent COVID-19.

CDR3 in amino acids: CASSLGGLKEKLFF. CDR3 nucleotides: TGTGCCAGCAGCTTAGGGGGGCTAAAGGAAAAACTGTTTTTT. The rearrangement uses TRBV7-6 and TRBJ1-4, with D tentatively TRBD1 (6 bases). Germline CDR1 reads SGHVS; CDR2 reads FNYEAQ. Trimming cost V 1 base and J 8 bases, with 11 bases left between them. The CDR3 covers 14 residues. Filled out from reference TRBV7-6 and TRBJ1-4, the complete variable domain reads GAGVSQSPRYKVTKRGQDVALRCDPISGHVSLYWYRQALGQGPEFLTYFNYEAQQDKSGLPNDRFSAERPEGSISTLTIQRTEQRDSAMYRCASSLGGLKEKLFFGSGTQLSVL.